This T cell receptor (beta chain) was retrieved from a study of T cell clonality in common variable immunodeficiency. This clone was found many times. Read coverage stops 3 residues before the CDR3 terminus; the germline J gene supplies the remainder. TCRdb keeps only in-frame clones here, not all; method: immunoSEQ multiplex PCR. This sample comprises 35,000 to 50,000 clones, none seen once only. The junction had 2 bases not matched to a gene; V was cut back by 4 bases and J by 5 bases. The germline V gene encodes CDR1 SGHRS and CDR2 YFSETQ. This CDR3 is built from 13 residues. Material for sequencing was peripheral blood mononuclear cells. V gene TRBV5-1 combines with J gene TRBJ2-2; 7 bases fit TRBD2. This sequence was found in a person aged 18-70 years in good health. CDR3 DNA, as far as it was read: TGCGCCAGCAGCCTAGCGGCGACCGGGGAG. Translated: CASSLAATGE. The full CDR3 sequence reads CASSLAATGELFF.